The clone carrying this T cell receptor beta chain was observed once. The antigen is not known. PCR amplification relied on 60 Vbeta primers (plus 13 Jbeta primers). The assay was immunoSEQ multiplex PCR, and TCRdb's table has in-frame clones only and misses some. The profile shows around 100,000 clones, 60% to 85% of them singletons. V was cut by 0 bases and J by 4 bases, with 18 bases left in between. The CDR3 loop spans 17 amino acids. The germline gives CDR1 SGHDT, CDR2 YYEEEE. The data stem from a study of cytomegalovirus exposure and HLA in healthy donors. General observations from the study: Exclusion applied to some V segments, including TRBV6-2 and TRBV6-3, as they were indistinguishable. A later analysis linked around 17,000 TCR beta sequences to HLA alleles at 0.05 false discovery rate. The study had only CMV serostatus as immune exposure information. Reports showed the classifier diagnosing cytomegalovirus status with high specificity and sensitivity.

This rearrangement joins TRBV5-6 to TRBJ2-3; weak D call: TRBD1 (7 bases). Sequencing was performed on PBMCs. The clonotype originates from a man aged 50-59 years in good health and CMV-seropositive. The CDR3 nucleotides read TGTGCCAGCAGCTTGGTTAGGACCAGGGGGGAGGCAGATACGCAGTATTTT. This translates into CASSLVRTRGEADTQYF.